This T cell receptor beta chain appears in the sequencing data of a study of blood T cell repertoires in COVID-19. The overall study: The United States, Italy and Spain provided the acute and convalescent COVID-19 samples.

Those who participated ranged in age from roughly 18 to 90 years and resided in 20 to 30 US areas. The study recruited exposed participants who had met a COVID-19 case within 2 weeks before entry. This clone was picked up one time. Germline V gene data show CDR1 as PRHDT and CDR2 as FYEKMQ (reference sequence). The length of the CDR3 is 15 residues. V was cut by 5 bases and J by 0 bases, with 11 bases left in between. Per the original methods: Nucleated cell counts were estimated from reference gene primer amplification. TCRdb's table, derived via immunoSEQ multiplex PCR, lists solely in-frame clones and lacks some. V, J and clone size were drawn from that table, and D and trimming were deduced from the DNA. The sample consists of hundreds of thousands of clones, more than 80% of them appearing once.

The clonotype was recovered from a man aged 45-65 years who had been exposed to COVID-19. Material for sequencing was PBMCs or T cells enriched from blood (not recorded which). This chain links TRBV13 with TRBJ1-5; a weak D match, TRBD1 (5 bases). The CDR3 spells CASSRRGFSNQPQHF. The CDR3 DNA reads TGTGCCAGCAGCCGTCGGGGGTTTAGCAATCAGCCCCAGCATTTT.